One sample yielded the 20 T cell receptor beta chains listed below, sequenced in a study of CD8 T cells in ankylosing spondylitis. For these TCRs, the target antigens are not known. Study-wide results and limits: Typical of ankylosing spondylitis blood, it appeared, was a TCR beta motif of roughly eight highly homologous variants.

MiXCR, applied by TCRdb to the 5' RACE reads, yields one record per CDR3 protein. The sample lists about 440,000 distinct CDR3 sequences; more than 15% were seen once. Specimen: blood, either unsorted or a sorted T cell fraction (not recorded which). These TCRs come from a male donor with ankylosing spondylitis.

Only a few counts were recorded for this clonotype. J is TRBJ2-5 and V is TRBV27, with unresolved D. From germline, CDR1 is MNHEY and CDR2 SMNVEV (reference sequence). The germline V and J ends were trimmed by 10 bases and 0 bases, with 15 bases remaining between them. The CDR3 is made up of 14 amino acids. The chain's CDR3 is CATRLSMYQETQYF. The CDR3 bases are TGTGCCACACGACTTTCAATGTACCAAGAGACCCAGTACTTC.

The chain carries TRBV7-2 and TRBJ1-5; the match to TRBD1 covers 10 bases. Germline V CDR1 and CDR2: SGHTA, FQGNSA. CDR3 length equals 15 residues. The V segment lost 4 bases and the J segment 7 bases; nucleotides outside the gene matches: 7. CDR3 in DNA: TGTGCCAGCAGCTGGGCGACAGGGGGCGGACAGCCCCAGCATTTT. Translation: CASSWATGGGQPQHF.

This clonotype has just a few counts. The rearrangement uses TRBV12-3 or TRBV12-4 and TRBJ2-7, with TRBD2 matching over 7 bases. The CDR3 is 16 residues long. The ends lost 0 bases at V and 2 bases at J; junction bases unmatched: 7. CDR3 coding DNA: TGTGCCAGCAGTTTAGCGGGTAGCGGGCCGCCCTACGAGCAGTACTTC. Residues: CASSLAGSGPPYEQYF.

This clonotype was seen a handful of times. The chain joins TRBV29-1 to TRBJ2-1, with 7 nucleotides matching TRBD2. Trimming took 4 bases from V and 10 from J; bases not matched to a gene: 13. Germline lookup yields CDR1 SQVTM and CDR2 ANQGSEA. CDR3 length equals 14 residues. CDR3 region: CSVVPSGAQLEQFF. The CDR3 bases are TGCAGCGTTGTCCCAAGCGGGGCTCAACTCGAGCAGTTCTTC.

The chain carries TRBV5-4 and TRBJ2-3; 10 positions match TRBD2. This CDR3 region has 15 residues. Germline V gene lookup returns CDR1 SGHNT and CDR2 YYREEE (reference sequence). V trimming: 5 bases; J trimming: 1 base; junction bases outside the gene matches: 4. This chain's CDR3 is CASRASGGRTDTQYF. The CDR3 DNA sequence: TGTGCCAGCAGGGCTAGCGGGGGTCGCACAGATACGCAGTATTTT.

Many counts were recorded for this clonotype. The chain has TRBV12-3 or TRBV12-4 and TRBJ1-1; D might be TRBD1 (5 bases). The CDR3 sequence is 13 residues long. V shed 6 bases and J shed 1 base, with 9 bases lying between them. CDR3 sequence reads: CASREQANTEAFF. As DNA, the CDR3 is TGTGCCAGCAGAGAACAGGCGAACACTGAAGCTTTCTTT.

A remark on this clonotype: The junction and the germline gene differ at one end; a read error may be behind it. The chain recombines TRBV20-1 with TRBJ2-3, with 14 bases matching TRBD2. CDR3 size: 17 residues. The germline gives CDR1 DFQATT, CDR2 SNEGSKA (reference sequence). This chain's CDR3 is CCARSPTGLAGADTQYF. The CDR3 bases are TGCTGTGCTAGAAGCCCTACGGGACTAGCGGGAGCGGATACGCAGTATTTT.

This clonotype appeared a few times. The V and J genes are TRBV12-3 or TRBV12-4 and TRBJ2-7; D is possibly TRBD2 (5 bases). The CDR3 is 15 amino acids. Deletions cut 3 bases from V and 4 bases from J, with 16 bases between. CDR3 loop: CASSFIYSPGYEQYF. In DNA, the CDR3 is TGTGCCAGCAGTTTTATTTACTCTCCGGGGTACGAGCAGTACTTC.

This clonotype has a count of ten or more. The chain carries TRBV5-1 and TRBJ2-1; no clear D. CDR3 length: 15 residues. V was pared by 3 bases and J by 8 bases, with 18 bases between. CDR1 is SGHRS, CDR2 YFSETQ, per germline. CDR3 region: CASSSLRAGGHEQFF. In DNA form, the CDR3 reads TGCGCCAGCAGCTCCCTAAGGGCCGGTGGACATGAGCAGTTCTTC.

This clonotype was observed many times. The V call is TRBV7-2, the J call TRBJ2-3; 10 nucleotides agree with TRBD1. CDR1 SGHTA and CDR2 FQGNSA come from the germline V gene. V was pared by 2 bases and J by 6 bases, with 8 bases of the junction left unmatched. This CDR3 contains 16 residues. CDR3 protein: CASSLPPGQGLDTQYF. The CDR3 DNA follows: TGTGCCAGCAGCTTACCGCCGGGACAGGGGTTGGATACGCAGTATTTT.

The CDR3 DNA sequence: TGTGCCACCAGCAGAGAGGGGCTAGCGGGAGCCGGGGAGCTGTTTTTT. Residues: CATSREGLAGAGELFF. The chain recombines TRBV15 with TRBJ2-2; TRBD2 matches at 10 bases. CDR1 and CDR2 (germline): LNHNV, YYDKDF (reference sequence). With 0 bases clipped from V and 6 bases from J, the junction kept 4 bases outside the gene matches. This CDR3 comprises 16 residues.

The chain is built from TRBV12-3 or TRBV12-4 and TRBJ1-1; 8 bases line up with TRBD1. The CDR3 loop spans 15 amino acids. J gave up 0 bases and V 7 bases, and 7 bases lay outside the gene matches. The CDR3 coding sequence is TGTGCCAGCATCAGGGGGCAGGGGTTGAACACTGAAGCTTTCTTT. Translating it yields CASIRGQGLNTEAFF.

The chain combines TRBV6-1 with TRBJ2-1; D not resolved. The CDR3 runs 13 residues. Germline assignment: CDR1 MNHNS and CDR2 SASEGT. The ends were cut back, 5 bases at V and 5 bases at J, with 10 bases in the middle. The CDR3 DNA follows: TGTGCCAGCAGTCCAGGACGCCACAATGAGCAGTTCTTC. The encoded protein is CASSPGRHNEQFF.

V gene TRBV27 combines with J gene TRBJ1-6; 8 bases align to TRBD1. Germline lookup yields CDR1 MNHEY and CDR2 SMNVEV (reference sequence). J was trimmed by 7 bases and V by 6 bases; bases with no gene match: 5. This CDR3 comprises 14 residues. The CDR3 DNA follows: TGTGCCAGCAGCGCCAGGGGGCCCAATTCACCCCTCCACTTT. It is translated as CASSARGPNSPLHF.

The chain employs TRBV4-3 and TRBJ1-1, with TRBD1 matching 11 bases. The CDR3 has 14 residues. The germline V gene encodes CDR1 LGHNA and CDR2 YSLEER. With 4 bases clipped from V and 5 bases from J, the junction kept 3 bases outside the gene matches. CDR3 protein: CASSPDRGQTEAFF. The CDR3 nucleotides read TGCGCCAGCAGCCCGGACAGGGGGCAAACTGAAGCTTTCTTT.

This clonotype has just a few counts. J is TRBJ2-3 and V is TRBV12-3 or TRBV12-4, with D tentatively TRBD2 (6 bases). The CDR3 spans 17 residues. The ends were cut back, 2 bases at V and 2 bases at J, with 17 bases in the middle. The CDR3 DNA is TGTGCCAGCAGTTTAAGGGGTGCGGCGGGGCCCACAGATACGCAGTATTTT. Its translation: CASSLRGAAGPTDTQYF.

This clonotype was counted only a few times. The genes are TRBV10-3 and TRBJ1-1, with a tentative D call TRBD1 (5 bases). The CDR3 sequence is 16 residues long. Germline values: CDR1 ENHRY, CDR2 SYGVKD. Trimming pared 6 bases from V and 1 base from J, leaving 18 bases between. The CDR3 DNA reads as TGTGCCATCAGAGAAGATCCCCAGGGCCCGAACACTGAAGCTTTCTTT. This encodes CAIREDPQGPNTEAFF.

In DNA, the CDR3 is TGCGCCAGCAGCCAAGTATTGGGCCAGAACACTGAAGCTTTCTTT. Its protein product is CASSQVLGQNTEAFF. V and J are TRBV4-3 and TRBJ1-1; D call uncertain. The V gene's germline CDR1 is LGHNA and CDR2 YSLEER. The CDR3 length is 15 residues. Between the trimmed V and J ends, which lost 1 base and 1 base, there was a span of 10 bases.

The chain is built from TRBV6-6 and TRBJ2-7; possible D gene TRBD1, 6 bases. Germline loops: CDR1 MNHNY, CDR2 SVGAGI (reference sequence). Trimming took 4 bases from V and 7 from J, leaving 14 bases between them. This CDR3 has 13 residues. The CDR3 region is CASSSGHLLEQYF. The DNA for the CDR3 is TGTGCCAGCAGTTCGGGACACCTCCTGGAGCAGTACTTC.

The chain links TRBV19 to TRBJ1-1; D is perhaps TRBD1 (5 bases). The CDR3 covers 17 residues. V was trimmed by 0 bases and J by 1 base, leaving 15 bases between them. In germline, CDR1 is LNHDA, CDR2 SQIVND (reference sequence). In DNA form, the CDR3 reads TGTGCCAGTAGTATAGATTGGCCGAGACAGCAGAACACTGAAGCTTTCTTT. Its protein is CASSIDWPRQQNTEAFF.